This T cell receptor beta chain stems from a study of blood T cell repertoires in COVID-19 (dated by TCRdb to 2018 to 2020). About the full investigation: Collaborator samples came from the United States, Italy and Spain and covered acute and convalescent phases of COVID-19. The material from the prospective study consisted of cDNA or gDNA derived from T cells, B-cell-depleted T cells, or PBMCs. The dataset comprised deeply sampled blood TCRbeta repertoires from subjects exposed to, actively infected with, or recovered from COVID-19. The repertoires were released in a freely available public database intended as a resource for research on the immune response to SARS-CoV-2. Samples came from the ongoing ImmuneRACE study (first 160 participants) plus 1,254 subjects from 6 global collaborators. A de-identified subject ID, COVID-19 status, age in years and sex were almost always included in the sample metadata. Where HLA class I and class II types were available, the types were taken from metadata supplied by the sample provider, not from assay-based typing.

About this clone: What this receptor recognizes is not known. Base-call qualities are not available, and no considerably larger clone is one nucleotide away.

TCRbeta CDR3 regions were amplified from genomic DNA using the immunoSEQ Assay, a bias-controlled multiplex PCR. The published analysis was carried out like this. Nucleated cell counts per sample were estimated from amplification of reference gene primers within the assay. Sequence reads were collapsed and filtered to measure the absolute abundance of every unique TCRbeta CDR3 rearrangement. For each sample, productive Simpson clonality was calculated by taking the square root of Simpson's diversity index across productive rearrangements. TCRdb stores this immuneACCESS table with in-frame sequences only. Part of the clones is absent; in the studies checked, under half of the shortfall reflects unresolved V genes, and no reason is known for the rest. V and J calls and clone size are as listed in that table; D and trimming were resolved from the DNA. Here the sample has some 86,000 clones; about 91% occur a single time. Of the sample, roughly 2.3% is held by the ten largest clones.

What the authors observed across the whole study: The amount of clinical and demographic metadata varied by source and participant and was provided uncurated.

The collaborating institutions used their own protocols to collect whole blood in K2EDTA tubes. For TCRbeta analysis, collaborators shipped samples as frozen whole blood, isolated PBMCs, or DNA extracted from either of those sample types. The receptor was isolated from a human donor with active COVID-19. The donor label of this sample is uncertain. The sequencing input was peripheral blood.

The CDR3 has the sequence CATSPGLIGTDTQYF. The DNA sequence is as follows: TGCGCCACCTCTCCGGGACTCATAGGGACAGATACGCAGTATTTT. The rearranged segments are TRBV5-1 and TRBJ2-3; the D gene is perhaps TRBD2, from 6 matching bases. V is cut by 9 bases and J by 3 bases, and the space between the germline ends is 20 bases. The CDR3 starts with the cysteine, ends with the phenylalanine, and has 15 residues. Solely the CDR3 DNA is kept, with 45 bases framed from the first base. Taken from the germline V gene, the CDR1 and CDR2 loops are SGHRS and YFSETQ.